Many counts were recorded for the clone carrying this TCR beta chain. The target antigen is unknown. Authors' methods: Differences in CDR3 between clinicopathological groups were drawn on to build a classifier intended to discriminate distant-metastatic papillary thyroid cancer patients. Using MiXCR, TCRdb reanalyzed the PCR reads. These V and J calls rely on TCRdb rather than the paper's analysis. The sample records about 30,000 clones, around a quarter being singletons. None of the patients had undergone any treatment ahead of thyroid surgery. The data were obtained in a study of metastatic and nonmetastatic thyroid tumors. As for the study in general: Across blood and tumor or nodule tissue, repertoires from malignant and benign thyroid patients were compared with one another. Study-level findings and limits: TCR beta diversity was reportedly significantly higher in malignant thyroid tumors than benign nodules, in blood and tumor.

Germline values: CDR1 LGHDT, CDR2 YNNKEL (reference sequence). The CDR3 is made up of 15 amino acids. J gave up 6 bases and V 4 bases, and 12 bases lay outside the gene matches. Input material: blood. This chain joins TRBV3-1 and TRBJ2-7; 7 bases fit TRBD2. The receptor's source is a female donor with papillary thyroid cancer or a benign thyroid nodule (not recorded which). Some clones in this sample may be carry-over from other donors' samples. For the CDR3, the DNA is TGTGCCAGCAGCCCCCGGGCGGGAGCTGGGGGCGAGCAGTACTTC. As protein: CASSPRAGAGGEQYF.